This TCR beta chain was recovered during a study of blood T cell repertoires in COVID-19. Across the study: Acute and convalescent COVID-19 specimens originated in the United States, Italy and Spain. From T cells, B-cell-depleted T cells, or PBMCs came the material, which was cDNA or gDNA.

In the authors' methods: Reference gene primer amplification gave estimated nucleated cell counts. The table came from immunoSEQ multiplex PCR; TCRdb's copy has only in-frame clones and leaves some out. The V and J calls and clone size were taken over from that table, and D and trimming were inferred from the DNA. The sample lists around 200,000 clones, approximately 90% seen once, with approximately 6.2% in the top ten. This CDR3 has 13 residues. Germline V gene sequence: CDR1 LNHDA, CDR2 SQIVND (reference sequence). Between the trimmed V and J ends, which lost 5 bases and 2 bases, there was a span of 9 bases.

The chain joins TRBV19 to TRBJ2-5, with D possibly TRBD1 on 6 matching bases. This receptor was taken from a man between 60 and 75 years old who had recovered from COVID-19. Source material: peripheral blood. The CDR3 here is CASSPDRQETQYF. CDR3 nucleotide sequence: TGTGCCAGTAGTCCGGACAGACAAGAGACCCAGTACTTC.